This TCR beta chain originates from a study of human T cells and chemical hapten exposure. Study findings and constraints: Once DPC sensitization occurred, TCRs above 1 in 1000 frequency showed no change.

Study processing details: From roughly 23,000 to 640,000 TCRs were found per sample, with a median of about 100,000. TCRdb passed the RACE reads through MiXCR, listing each CDR3 protein once. Clone size and V and J calls follow TCRdb, not the original study. The top ten hold around 2% of the sample, which has around 130,000 distinct CDR3 sequences, 9% to 10% seen once. V shed 0 bases and J shed 6 bases, with 14 bases lying between them. This CDR3 is built from 15 residues. Germline-derived CDR1 and CDR2 are SEHNR and FQNEAQ (reference sequence). This sample's time point: healthy volunteer bleed at 2 weeks. Unfractionated whole blood yielded the extracted total RNA. This clonotype came up many times. What it binds is not known.

The sample consisted of whole blood. The V and J genes are TRBV7-9 and TRBJ1-2, with D tentatively TRBD1 (6 bases). This sequence was found in a male donor in good health. Some clones in this sample may be carry-over from other donors' samples. The CDR3 spells CASSLAHRTDHGYTF. The CDR3 coding sequence is TGTGCCAGCAGCTTAGCCCATCGGACAGACCATGGCTACACCTTC.